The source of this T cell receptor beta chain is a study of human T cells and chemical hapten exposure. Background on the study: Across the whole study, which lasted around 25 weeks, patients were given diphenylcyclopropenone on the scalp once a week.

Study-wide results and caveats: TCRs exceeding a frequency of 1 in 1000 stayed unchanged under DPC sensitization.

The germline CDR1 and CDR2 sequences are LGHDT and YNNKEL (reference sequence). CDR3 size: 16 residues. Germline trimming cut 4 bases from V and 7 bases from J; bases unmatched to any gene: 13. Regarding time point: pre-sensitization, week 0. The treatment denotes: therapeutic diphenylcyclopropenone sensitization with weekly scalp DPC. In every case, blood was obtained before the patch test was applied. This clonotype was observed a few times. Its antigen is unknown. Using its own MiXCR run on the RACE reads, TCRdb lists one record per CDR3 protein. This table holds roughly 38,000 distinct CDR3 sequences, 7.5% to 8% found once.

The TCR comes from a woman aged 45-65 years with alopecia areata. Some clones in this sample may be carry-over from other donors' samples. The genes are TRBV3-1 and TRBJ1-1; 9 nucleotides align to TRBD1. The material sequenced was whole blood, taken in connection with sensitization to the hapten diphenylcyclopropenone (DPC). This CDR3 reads CASSPAGQGFLHEAFF. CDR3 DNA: TGTGCCAGCAGCCCAGCGGGACAGGGATTCCTTCATGAAGCTTTCTTT.